This TCR beta chain was sequenced for a study of CD8 T cells in ankylosing spondylitis. General observations from the study: According to the report, clones linked to the disease were significantly enriched in matched synovial fluid samples taken from ankylosing spondylitis patients. Within ankylosing spondylitis blood, a TCR beta motif made up of roughly eight highly homologous variants appeared to be characteristic.

The CDR3 runs to 13 residues. The germline V and J ends were trimmed by 3 bases and 6 bases, with 9 bases remaining between them. CDR1 is MNHEY, CDR2 SMNVEV, per germline (reference sequence). This clonotype was detected many times. Its antigen is not known. Each CDR3 protein is one row after TCRdb ran MiXCR on the 5' RACE reads. The sample consists of 500,000 to 650,000 distinct CDR3 sequences, roughly 5.2% of them appearing once. The clonotype originates from a male donor with ankylosing spondylitis. The material sequenced was blood, either unsorted or a sorted T cell fraction (not recorded which). This chain links TRBV27 with TRBJ1-5; D gene ambiguous. CDR3 sequence: CASSFVGSQPQHF. The CDR3 DNA sequence: TGTGCCAGCAGTTTTGTGGGGAGTCAGCCCCAGCATTTT.